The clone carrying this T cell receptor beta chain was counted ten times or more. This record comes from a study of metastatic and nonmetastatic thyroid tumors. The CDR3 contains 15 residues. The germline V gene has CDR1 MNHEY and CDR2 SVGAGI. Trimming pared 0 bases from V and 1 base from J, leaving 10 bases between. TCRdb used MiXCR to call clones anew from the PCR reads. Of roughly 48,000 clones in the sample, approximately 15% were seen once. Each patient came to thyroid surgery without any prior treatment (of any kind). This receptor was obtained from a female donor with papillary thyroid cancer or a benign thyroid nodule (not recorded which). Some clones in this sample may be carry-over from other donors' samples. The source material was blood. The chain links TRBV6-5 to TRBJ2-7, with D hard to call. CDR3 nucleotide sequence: TGTGCCAGCAGTTACTCGACTGCGTCATCCTACGAGCAGTACTTC. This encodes CASSYSTASSYEQYF.